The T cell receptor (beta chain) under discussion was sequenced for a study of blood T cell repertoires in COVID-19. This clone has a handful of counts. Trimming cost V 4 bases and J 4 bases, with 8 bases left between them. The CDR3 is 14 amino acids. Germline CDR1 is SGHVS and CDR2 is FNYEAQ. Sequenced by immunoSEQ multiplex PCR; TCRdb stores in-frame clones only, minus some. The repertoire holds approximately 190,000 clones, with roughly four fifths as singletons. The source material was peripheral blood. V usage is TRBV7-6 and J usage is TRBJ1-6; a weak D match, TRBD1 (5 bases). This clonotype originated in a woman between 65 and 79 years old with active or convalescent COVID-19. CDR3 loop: CASSSQVYNSPLHF. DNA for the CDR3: TGTGCCAGCAGCTCACAGGTGTATAATTCACCCCTCCACTTT.